The 15 T cell receptor beta chains listed next were all sequenced from one sample in a study of T cell repertoires in cytomegalovirus infection. TCRdb recomputed calls from the reads with MiXCR, one row per CDR3 protein. The table includes a few hundred thousand distinct CDR3 sequences, roughly 15% detected once. The source material was PBMCs. The receptors stem from a human donor in good health (CMV status not recorded). Some clones in this sample may be carry-over from other donors' samples.

The table lists this clonotype with a few counts. The V gene is TRBV5-6, the J gene TRBJ1-2; D call uncertain. Germline lookup yields CDR1 SGHDT and CDR2 YYEEEE. V was clipped by 0 bases and J by 3 bases, with 12 bases between them. CDR3 size: 15 residues. The CDR3 region is CASSLAHEGDYGYTF. CDR3 nucleotide sequence: TGTGCCAGCAGCTTGGCCCACGAGGGAGACTATGGCTACACCTTC.

Concerning this clonotype: With a much larger clone just one base away, this may be a read error. This chain uses TRBV4-3 with TRBJ2-2; D may be TRBD2 (6 bases). Germline V gene sequence: CDR1 LGHNA, CDR2 YSLEER. This CDR3 has 16 amino acids. In DNA form, the CDR3 reads TGCGCCAGCAGCCAAGTAACCAGAGGGTATGGCGGGGAGCTGTTATTT. Residues: CASSQVTRGYGGELLF.

This clonotype has a count of ten or more. CDR3 amino acids: CASSTQGAGETQYF. Written as DNA, the CDR3 is TGTGCCAGCAGCACACAGGGGGCAGGAGAGACCCAGTACTTC. The chain links TRBV7-2 to TRBJ2-5; TRBD1 matches 9 bases. The CDR3 totals 14 residues. Germline assignment: CDR1 SGHTA and CDR2 FQGNSA. The V gene end was trimmed by 5 bases and the J gene end by 4 bases; junction bases not matched to a gene: 5. The full variable domain, rest sourced from reference TRBV7-2 and TRBJ2-5, is GAGVSQSPSNKVTEKGKDVELRCDPISGHTALYWYRQSLGQGLEFLIYFQGNSAPDKSGLPSDRFSAERTGGSVSTLTIQRTQQEDSAVYLCASSTQGAGETQYFGPGTRLLVL.

The chain combines TRBV7-9 with TRBJ1-5; the D is unclear. There are 12 residues in the CDR3. The V and J ends lost 1 base and 10 bases respectively, with 8 bases between them. CDR1 is SEHNR, CDR2 FQNEAQ, per germline (reference sequence). CDR3 in DNA: TGTGCCAGCAGCTTAGTATCCAACCCCCAGCATTTT. This encodes CASSLVSNPQHF.

The chain uses TRBV27 and TRBJ2-7; 7 positions agree with TRBD1. Looked up from germline, CDR1 is MNHEY and CDR2 is SMNVEV (reference sequence). After removal of 3 bases from V and 5 bases from J, the junction contained 7 bases not matched to a gene. There are 14 residues in the CDR3. The CDR3 protein is CASSFSEGADEQYF. The CDR3 nucleotides read TGTGCCAGCAGTTTTTCTGAGGGGGCGGACGAGCAGTACTTC.

The gene calls are TRBV7-2 and TRBJ2-7; D could derive from TRBD1 or TRBD2 (7 bases each). V dropped 3 bases and J dropped 3 bases, with 24 bases sitting between them. Germline V CDR1 and CDR2: SGHTA, FQGNSA. CDR3 size: 18 residues. CDR3 amino acids: CASSFDRRGGRVIYEQYF. The CDR3 DNA follows: TGTGCCAGCAGCTTTGACCGCAGGGGGGGGCGCGTAATCTACGAGCAGTACTTC.

The gene calls are TRBV12-3 or TRBV12-4 and TRBJ2-7; TRBD1 matches 7 bases. This CDR3 is 15 amino acids long. J gave up 3 bases and V 6 bases, and 11 bases lay outside the gene matches. CDR3 loop: CASRGQQGISYEQYF. In nucleotides, the CDR3 is TGTGCCAGCAGGGGACAACAGGGGATTAGCTACGAGCAGTACTTC.

This clonotype was found a few times. The chain links TRBV7-3 to TRBJ2-1; possibly TRBD2 for D (6 bases). Germline lookup yields CDR1 SGHTA and CDR2 FQGTGA. Trimming cost V 0 bases and J 9 bases, with 12 bases left between them. The CDR3 is 14 residues long. CDR3 DNA: TGTGCCAGCAGCTTAACTCTAGGGAGGAGTGAGCAGTTCTTC. Its protein is CASSLTLGRSEQFF.

The J gene is TRBJ1-2, the V gene TRBV4-1; a weak D match, TRBD1 (6 bases). CDR1 and CDR2 (germline): MGHRA, YSYEKL. The CDR3 sequence is 14 residues long. Trimming cost V 0 bases and J 6 bases, with 11 bases left between them. The DNA of the CDR3 is TGCGCCAGCAGCCAAGATGTCAGGGGCAATGGCTACACCTTC. It yields the protein CASSQDVRGNGYTF.

This clonotype was found many times. This chain uses TRBV7-2 with TRBJ1-2; TRBD1 matches at 8 bases. Germline V gene lookup returns CDR1 SGHTA and CDR2 FQGNSA. The length of the CDR3 is 15 residues. The V segment lost 3 bases and the J segment 4 bases; nucleotides outside the gene matches: 7. CDR3 nucleotide sequence: TGTGCCAGCAGCTTGGACAGGGTTTACCTCTATGGCTACACCTTC. Translation: CASSLDRVYLYGYTF.

In its sample, this clonotype was seen many times. This chain uses TRBV7-9 with TRBJ2-2; 7 nucleotides match TRBD1. Germline V gene lookup returns CDR1 SEHNR and CDR2 FQNEAQ (reference sequence). V dropped 3 bases and J dropped 2; count of bases not matched to a gene: 6. This CDR3 has 16 amino acids. CDR3 region: CASSFPNRGNTGELFF. The CDR3 DNA sequence: TGTGCCAGCAGCTTTCCGAACAGGGGAAACACCGGGGAGCTGTTTTTT.

This clonotype occurred many times. Written as DNA, the CDR3 is TGTGCCAGCAGGGGCTATCCAGATACGCAGTATTTT. This translates into CASRGYPDTQYF. This chain connects TRBV7-9 to TRBJ2-3; D not resolved. Trimming cost V 6 bases and J 4 bases, with 8 bases left between them. This CDR3 has 12 residues. Germline V gene sequence: CDR1 SEHNR, CDR2 FQNEAQ (reference sequence).

This clonotype was detected once. V gene TRBV11-2 combines with J gene TRBJ2-1, with 13 bases fitting TRBD2. The CDR3 is 15 residues long. Unmatched junction bases numbered 5, after V lost 5 bases and J lost 7 bases. Germline V gives CDR1 SGHAT, CDR2 FQNNGV. This chain's CDR3 is CASSLRTSGGNEQFF. The CDR3 nucleotides are TGTGCCAGCAGCCTCCGGACTAGCGGGGGAAATGAGCAGTTCTTC.

This chain connects TRBV10-3 to TRBJ1-4, with D uncertain. Germline loops: CDR1 ENHRY, CDR2 SYGVKD. The ends were cut back, 2 bases at V and 4 bases at J, with 17 bases in the middle. This CDR3 has 17 residues. CDR3 sequence (DNA): TGTGCCATCAGTGAGAGCGTCCTTACCGGCAATAATGAAAAACTGTTTTTT. Its protein is CAISESVLTGNNEKLFF.

This clonotype was detected ten times or more. The rearrangement joins TRBV7-2 to TRBJ2-1, with 10 bases aligning to TRBD2. V lost 5 bases, J lost 4 bases, and 5 bases stayed unmatched. Germline CDR1 reads SGHTA; CDR2 reads FQGNSA. The CDR3 runs 15 residues. The CDR3 sequence is CASSAIAGGYNEQFF. The CDR3 nucleotides are TGTGCCAGCAGCGCAATAGCGGGGGGTTACAATGAGCAGTTCTTC.